These 10 T cell receptor beta chains originate from one sample sequenced in a study of OX40 agonist ivuxolimab in advanced cancers. The library was generated by the immunoSEQ multiplex PCR assay. This immuneACCESS table, as held by TCRdb, lists in-frame sequences with V and J called but not all clones. Of the missing ones, under half trace to an unresolved V gene in checked studies; the others have no known cause. The sample table records around 53,000 clones; 84% of these occur just once. The ten most abundant clones make up around 0.7% of the sample. The source material was CD4+ or CD8+ T cells sorted from blood, sampled in a trial of the OX40 agonist ivuxolimab. The receptors stem from an adult with an advanced solid tumor such as melanoma, head and neck, liver or kidney cancer.

This clone came up once. The chain is built from TRBV5-1 and TRBJ2-1; D remains unclear. Trimming cost V 4 bases and J 2 bases, with 10 bases left between them. The germline CDR1 and CDR2 sequences are SGHRS and YFSETQ. This CDR3 contains 14 residues. CDR3 nucleotide sequence: TGCGCCAGCAGCGTGGCCGGTGCCTACAATGAGCAGTTCTTC. Amino acid sequence: CASSVAGAYNEQFF.

The J gene is TRBJ1-1, the V gene TRBV10-3; 7 bases match TRBD1. Per germline, CDR1 ENHRY and CDR2 SYGVKD. V was pared by 3 bases and J by 7 bases, with 5 bases of the junction left unmatched. CDR3 length: 13 residues. The DNA of the CDR3 is TGTGCCATCAGTGAAGACGGGACAGTTGAAGCTTTCTTT. Translated: CAISEDGTVEAFF.

This chain uses TRBV7-8 with TRBJ2-3, with a possible D match to TRBD2 (6 bases). Germline V lookup: CDR1 SGHVS, CDR2 FQNEAQ. The CDR3 covers 15 residues. V was pared by 5 bases and J by 2 bases, with 14 bases between. The CDR3 reads CASSLRRGSTDTQYF. CDR3 DNA sequence: TGTGCCAGCAGCCTTAGGAGGGGTTCCACAGATACGCAGTATTTT.

The V gene is TRBV5-4, the J gene TRBJ2-4, with D perhaps matching TRBD1 (6 bases). The CDR3 contains 16 residues. The germline CDR1 and CDR2 sequences are SGHNT and YYREEE (reference sequence). The V end lost 4 bases, the J end lost 3 bases, and 17 bases lay between the germline ends. CDR3 nucleotides: TGTGCCAGCAGCCCGCGGGCAGTAGGGGGCAAAAACATTCAGTACTTC. Protein sequence: CASSPRAVGGKNIQYF.

The chain combines TRBV7-9 with TRBJ2-7; D remains ambiguous. CDR1 is SEHNR and CDR2 is FQNEAQ in the germline V gene (reference sequence). V was pared by 2 bases and J by 4 bases, with 6 bases between. This CDR3 is 12 amino acids long. The CDR3: CASSLPTYEQYF. The CDR3, as DNA: TGTGCCAGCAGCTTACCCACATACGAGCAGTACTTC.

The chain couples TRBV19 to TRBJ1-5; 9 positions match TRBD1. CDR1 is LNHDA and CDR2 is SQIVND in the germline V gene (reference sequence). The V and J ends lost 8 bases and 6 bases, in that order; junction bases with no gene match: 8. The CDR3 is made up of 14 amino acids. In DNA form, the CDR3 reads TGTGCCAGTTGTAAGGACAGGGGAGGTCAGCCCCAGCATTTT. It yields the protein CASCKDRGGQPQHF. Full variable domain (missing parts from reference TRBV19 and TRBJ1-5): DGGITQSPKYLFRKEGQNVTLSCEQNLNHDAMYWYRQDPGQGLRLIYYSQIVNDFQKGDIAEGYSVSREKKESFPLTVTSAQKNPTAFYLCASCKDRGGQPQHFGDGTRLSIL.

V usage is TRBV19 and J usage is TRBJ2-1; no definite D call. CDR3 size: 13 residues. V was clipped by 5 bases and J by 4 bases, with 9 bases between them. Germline loops: CDR1 LNHDA, CDR2 SQIVND (reference sequence). Here the CDR3 DNA reads TGTGCCAGTAGTCCTAAGGGATACAATGAGCAGTTCTTC. It is translated as CASSPKGYNEQFF.

V usage is TRBV4-2 and J usage is TRBJ1-1; the match to TRBD1 covers 8 bases. The CDR3 covers 12 residues. The V gene's germline CDR1 is LGHNA and CDR2 YNFKEQ. V shed 4 bases, J shed 8 bases, and the junction held 3 bases outside the gene matches. The chain's CDR3 is CASSLHRGEAFF. For the CDR3, the DNA is TGTGCCAGCAGCCTTCACAGGGGGGAAGCTTTCTTT.

Points on this clone: One junction end disagrees with the germline gene, perhaps due to a read error. V and J are TRBV7-7 and TRBJ2-2, with D possibly TRBD2 on 5 matching bases. CDR1 SSHAT and CDR2 FNYEAQ come from the germline V gene (reference sequence). The CDR3 runs to 13 residues. For the CDR3, the DNA is TGTGCTAGCAGCTCTAGCCACACCGGGGAGCTGTTTTTT. It specifies CASSSSHTGELFF.

The chain uses TRBV5-4 and TRBJ1-4; unclear D gene. The germline V gene encodes CDR1 SGHNT and CDR2 YYREEE (reference sequence). Trimming removed 4 bases from V and 0 bases from J, with 7 bases in between. The CDR3 sequence is 14 residues long. CDR3: CASSLTATNEKLFF. The DNA of the CDR3 is TGTGCCAGCAGCCTCACAGCAACTAATGAAAAACTGTTTTTT. Full variable domain (missing parts from reference TRBV5-4 and TRBJ1-4): ETGVTQSPTHLIKTRGQQVTLRCSSQSGHNTVSWYQQALGQGPQFIFQYYREEENGRGNFPPRFSGLQFPNYSSELNVNALELDDSALYLCASSLTATNEKLFFGSGTQLSVL.